The present T cell receptor beta chain was sequenced within a study of ipilimumab plus nivolumab after autologous stem cell transplantation. The table lists this clone with a count of one. The CDR3 has 14 residues. Deletions cut 5 bases from V and 3 bases from J, with 15 bases between. Germline CDR1 and CDR2: SGHKS and YYEKEE (reference sequence). This table comes from immunoSEQ multiplex PCR, and its TCRdb copy is limited to in-frame clones, with some not included. The data contain tens of thousands of clones, 80% to 95% of them seen just once; the ten biggest clones take up 0.75% to 1%. The rearrangement joins TRBV5-5 to TRBJ2-7; perhaps TRBD2 as D (5 bases). This specimen consisted of PBMCs, obtained in a trial of ipilimumab plus nivolumab as post-transplant consolidation. This TCR derives from a male donor with multiple myeloma. CDR3 bases: TGTGCCAGCAGAAACGAGGGCTTCTTCTACGAGCAGTACTTC. Its protein product is CASRNEGFFYEQYF.